Included here is one T cell receptor (beta chain) sequence, with context. Its target is not known. CDR1 is MNHEY and CDR2 is SMNVEV in the germline V gene (reference sequence). V dropped 3 bases and J dropped 3 bases, with 12 bases sitting between them. This CDR3 contains 14 residues. The entry originates in a study of OX40 agonist ivuxolimab in advanced cancers. Study as a whole: Therapy given before enrollment (anti-PD-1, anti-PD-L1 or anti-CTLA-4) was allowed, and around 41% had some. Three patients, one with hepatocellular carcinoma and two with cutaneous melanoma, responded partially. Study results and caveats: Average numbers of expanded clones were greater in CD8+ T cells than in CD4+. Blood T cells, both CD4+ and CD8+, expanded clonally by week 6 at 0.1 to 3.0 mg/kg.

This table comes from immunoSEQ multiplex PCR, and its TCRdb copy is limited to in-frame clones, with some not included. The table has 50,000 or so clones, approximately 92% seen once. This TCR derives from an adult with an advanced solid tumor such as melanoma, head and neck, liver or kidney cancer. This chain joins TRBV27 and TRBJ2-7; no reliable D call. The sequencing used CD4+ or CD8+ T cells sorted from blood, collected in a trial of the OX40 agonist ivuxolimab. CDR3 in amino acids: CASSFISSVYEQYF. The CDR3 nucleotides are TGTGCCAGCAGTTTTATTTCTTCAGTCTACGAGCAGTACTTC.